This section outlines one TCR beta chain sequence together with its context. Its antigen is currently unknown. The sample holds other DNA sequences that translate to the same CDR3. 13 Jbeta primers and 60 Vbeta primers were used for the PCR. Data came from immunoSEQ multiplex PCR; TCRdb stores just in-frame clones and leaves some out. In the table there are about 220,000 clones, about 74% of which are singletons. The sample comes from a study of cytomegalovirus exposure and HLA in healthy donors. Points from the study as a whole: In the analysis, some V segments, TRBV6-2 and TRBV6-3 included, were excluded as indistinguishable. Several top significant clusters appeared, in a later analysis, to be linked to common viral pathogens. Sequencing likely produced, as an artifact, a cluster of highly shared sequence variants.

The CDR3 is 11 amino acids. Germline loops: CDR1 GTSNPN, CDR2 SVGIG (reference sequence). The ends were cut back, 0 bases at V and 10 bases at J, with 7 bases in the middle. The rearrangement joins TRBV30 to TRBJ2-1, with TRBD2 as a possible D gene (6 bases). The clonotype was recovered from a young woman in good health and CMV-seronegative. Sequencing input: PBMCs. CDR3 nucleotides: TGTGCCTGGAGTGTAGGAGGGGAGCAGTTCTTC. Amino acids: CAWSVGGEQFF.